Shown below are 5 T cell receptor beta chains from a single sample sequenced in a study of identical twins. TCRdb analysed the 5' RACE reads with MiXCR anew, one entry per CDR3 protein. This sample has about 220,000 distinct CDR3 sequences, with around 6.5% found just once. This sample also appeared in a second study, on T cells expressing NK-cell markers.

The sequenced material came from CD8+ T cells sorted from blood. The receptor set was obtained from a woman aged 18-30 years in good health.

This clonotype turned up a few times. J is TRBJ2-2 and V is TRBV15, with 9 bases that match TRBD1. CDR3 length: 16 residues. After removal of 2 bases from V and 6 bases from J, the junction contained 7 bases not matched to a gene. Germline values: CDR1 LNHNV, CDR2 YYDKDF (reference sequence). CDR3 protein: CATSRSPQGAAGELFF. The CDR3 bases are TGTGCCACCAGCAGATCCCCACAGGGGGCAGCCGGGGAGCTGTTTTTT.

This chain connects TRBV5-6 to TRBJ1-2; possibly TRBD1 for D (5 bases). Germline V gene sequence: CDR1 SGHDT, CDR2 YYEEEE. The CDR3 is 12 residues long. With 0 bases removed from V and 8 bases from J, the gap between germline ends came to 8 bases. CDR3 loop: CASSLGQSGYTF. The CDR3 bases are TGTGCCAGCAGCTTGGGACAGTCAGGCTACACCTTC.

This clonotype has at least ten counts. This chain links TRBV25-1 with TRBJ1-2; D is unresolved. V lost 3 bases to trimming and J lost 4 bases, with 9 bases between them. The CDR3 totals 13 residues. The germline CDR1 and CDR2 sequences are MGHDK and SYGVNS. In DNA form, the CDR3 reads TGTGCCAGCAGTGATCGGAACAGCTATGGCTACACCTTC. It translates to CASSDRNSYGYTF.

The chain joins TRBV27 to TRBJ2-1, with D hard to call. V lost 4 bases, J lost 14 bases, and 15 bases lay in between. Germline CDR1 MNHEY, CDR2 SMNVEV (reference sequence). This CDR3 is built from 12 residues. CDR3 sequence (DNA): TGTGCCAGCAGTTCAAGACTTGGAATCGAGTTCTTC. The encoded protein is CASSSRLGIEFF.

This clonotype was picked up many times. This chain joins TRBV6-5 and TRBJ2-7, with D possibly being TRBD1 (6 bases). Trimming pared 3 bases from V and 3 bases from J, leaving 15 bases between. The CDR3 runs 15 residues. Germline-derived CDR1 and CDR2 are MNHEY and SVGAGI. CDR3: CASSYDQGTSYEQYF. The CDR3 coding sequence is TGTGCCAGCAGTTATGATCAGGGGACCAGCTACGAGCAGTACTTC.